Below are 18 T cell receptor beta chains sequenced from a single sample in a study of naive and memory T cell subsets. The library had UMIs added by 3' ligation of an oligonucleotide to TCR cDNA. Amplification of ligated cDNA took four PCR rounds with SP2 and nested alpha and beta constant primers. MiXCR was run by TCRdb on the 5' RACE reads, yielding one entry per CDR3 protein. Seen here are roughly 48,000 distinct CDR3 sequences, about 4.5% observed once, and the top ten hold 0.75% to 0.9%. The receptors derive from a female donor in good health.

This clonotype was recorded many times. The V call is TRBV4-2, the J call TRBJ2-3, with TRBD2 matching 9 bases. Per the germline V gene, CDR1 is LGHNA and CDR2 is YNFKEQ. Unmatched junction bases numbered 12, after V lost 1 base and J lost 1 base. CDR3 length: 19 amino acids. The CDR3 nucleotides read TGTGCCAGCAGCCAAGGCTCCGGGACTAGCCGGTGGGGCACAGATACGCAGTATTTT. Translation: CASSQGSGTSRWGTDTQYF.

This clonotype came up a few times. This chain joins TRBV28 and TRBJ1-1; D not resolved. V shed 2 bases and J shed 10 bases, with 11 bases lying between them. Germline-derived CDR1 and CDR2 are MDHEN and SYDVKM. The CDR3 sequence is 12 residues long. CDR3 sequence: CASSLAAKRAFF. In DNA form, the CDR3 reads TGTGCCAGCAGTTTAGCCGCGAAGAGAGCTTTCTTT. The full variable domain, with the rest looked up from reference TRBV28 and TRBJ1-1, is DVKVTQSSRYLVKRTGEKVFLECVQDMDHENMFWYRQDPGLGLRLIYFSYDVKMKEKGDIPEGYSVSREKKERFSLILESASTNQTSMYLCASSLAAKRAFFGQGTRLTVV.

The CDR3 reads CSVASTGRIAEAFF. The CDR3 coding sequence is TGCAGCGTCGCCTCGACAGGGCGAATCGCTGAAGCTTTCTTT. V gene TRBV29-1 combines with J gene TRBJ1-1; 7 bases fit TRBD1. The CDR3 covers 14 residues. V dropped 6 bases and J dropped 6; count of bases not matched to a gene: 13. Per the germline V gene, CDR1 is SQVTM and CDR2 is ANQGSEA.

This clonotype has a count of ten or more. The gene calls are TRBV3-1 and TRBJ1-4; D gene ambiguous. The CDR3 has 17 amino acids. The germline CDR1 and CDR2 sequences are LGHDT and YNNKEL (reference sequence). The V end was cut by 1 base, the J end by 0 bases, with 12 bases between. The CDR3 region is CASSQAWTGATNEKLFF. CDR3 nucleotide sequence: TGTGCCAGCAGCCAAGCATGGACCGGTGCAACTAATGAAAAACTGTTTTTT.

This clonotype was counted at least ten times. J is TRBJ2-7 and V is TRBV7-2, with D possibly matching TRBD2 (5 bases). Trimming took 2 bases from V and 3 from J, leaving 14 bases between them. Germline V gene sequence: CDR1 SGHTA, CDR2 FQGNSA. The CDR3 covers 15 residues. The CDR3 region is CASSLTGSAVYEQYF. The CDR3, as DNA: TGTGCCAGCAGCTTAACGGGGTCTGCCGTCTACGAGCAGTACTTC.

This clonotype was seen many times. The chain joins TRBV18 to TRBJ2-1; TRBD1 agrees at 8 bases. The V segment lost 3 bases and the J segment 5 bases; nucleotides outside the gene matches: 3. Germline CDR1 reads KGHSH; CDR2 reads LQKENI. This CDR3 has 14 residues. CDR3 region: CASSPIRGHNEQFF. CDR3 DNA sequence: TGTGCCAGCTCACCGATCAGGGGGCACAATGAGCAGTTCTTC.

This clonotype was detected a few times. The CDR3 nucleotides read TGTGCCAGCTGGGGGGTAGCGGGGGCTCCACTAGCCAAAAACATTCAGTACTTC. It specifies CASWGVAGAPLAKNIQYF. The chain uses TRBV28 and TRBJ2-4; the match to TRBD2 covers 9 bases. The CDR3 covers 18 residues. Trimming cost V 8 bases and J 0 bases; bases outside gene matches: 14. Germline V CDR1 and CDR2: MDHEN, SYDVKM.

This clonotype was recorded many times. The CDR3 loop is CASSVSGSPNYEQYF. For the CDR3, the DNA is TGTGCCAGCAGCGTTAGCGGGAGTCCCAACTACGAGCAGTACTTC. This chain links TRBV11-2 with TRBJ2-7; 9 nucleotides line up with TRBD2. The CDR3 contains 15 residues. V lost 5 bases, J lost 3 bases, and 8 bases stayed unmatched. Germline CDR1 is SGHAT and CDR2 is FQNNGV.

This clonotype was detected ten times or more. V gene TRBV6-2 or TRBV6-3 combines with J gene TRBJ2-3, with TRBD1 identical over 7 bases. The length of the CDR3 is 15 residues. The germline gives CDR1 MNHEY, CDR2 SVGEGT. V was clipped by 6 bases and J by 2 bases; unmatched bases: 8. CDR3 sequence (DNA): TGTGCCAGCAGATACAGGGGTTTACTCACAGATACGCAGTATTTT. It encodes CASRYRGLLTDTQYF.

In its sample, this clonotype was seen many times. The V gene is TRBV5-1, the J gene TRBJ2-1, with 14 nucleotides matching TRBD2. This CDR3 spans 18 amino acids. V trimming: 4 bases; J trimming: 8 bases; junction bases outside the gene matches: 14. In germline, CDR1 is SGHRS, CDR2 YFSETQ. The CDR3 DNA is TGCGCCAGCAGCCTCTCCGGGACTAGCGGGAGAGTTGACGATGAGCAGTTCTTC. As protein: CASSLSGTSGRVDDEQFF.

This chain joins TRBV14 and TRBJ2-1; 11 bases agree with TRBD2. The CDR3 covers 15 residues. Germline CDR1 SGHDN, CDR2 FVKESK. The V gene end was trimmed by 6 bases and the J gene end by 4 bases; junction bases not matched to a gene: 5. The DNA for the CDR3 is TGTGCCAGCAGGGGGACTAGCGGTTGTTACAATGAGCAGTTCTTC. Encoded protein: CASRGTSGCYNEQFF. Variable domain in full (rest from reference TRBV14 and TRBJ2-1): EAGVTQFPSHSVIEKGQTVTLRCDPISGHDNLYWYRRVMGKEIKFLLHFVKESKQDESGMPNNRFLAERTGGTYSTLKVQPAELEDSGVYFCASRGTSGCYNEQFFGPGTRLTVL.

This clonotype was counted many times. The V and J genes are TRBV6-1 and TRBJ1-5, with D perhaps TRBD1 (6 bases). V was clipped by 8 bases and J by 3 bases, with 20 bases between them. The CDR3 runs 16 residues. Germline V gene sequence: CDR1 MNHNS, CDR2 SASEGT. The CDR3: CASRYQGQPNNQPQHF. CDR3 coding DNA: TGTGCCAGCCGGTATCAGGGACAACCCAACAATCAGCCCCAGCATTTT.

This clonotype was seen many times. This chain uses TRBV7-2 with TRBJ2-6, with 7 bases fitting TRBD1. CDR1 is SGHTA, CDR2 FQGNSA, per germline. The V gene end was trimmed by 4 bases and the J gene end by 2 bases; junction bases not matched to a gene: 8. The CDR3 runs to 17 residues. The CDR3 DNA follows: TGTGCCAGCAGCTCAGGACGACAGGGAGCTGGGGCCAACGTCCTGACTTTC. Translating gives CASSSGRQGAGANVLTF.

This chain joins TRBV7-9 and TRBJ2-1; 10 nucleotides match TRBD1. Looked up from germline, CDR1 is SEHNR and CDR2 is FQNEAQ (reference sequence). V lost 5 bases, J lost 0 bases, and 4 bases stayed unmatched. This CDR3 region has 16 residues. The CDR3: CASSLRTGGSYNEQFF. CDR3 coding DNA: TGTGCCAGCAGCCTCCGGACAGGGGGCTCCTACAATGAGCAGTTCTTC.

This clonotype has ten or more counts. The genes are TRBV29-1 and TRBJ1-5, with TRBD1 matching 9 bases. With 6 bases clipped from V and 4 bases from J, the junction kept 4 bases outside the gene matches. CDR1 and CDR2 from the germline V gene are SQVTM and ANQGSEA. CDR3 length: 13 amino acids. The CDR3 region has the DNA TGCAGCGTGGGACAGGGAGTAAATCAGCCCCAGCATTTT. It is translated as CSVGQGVNQPQHF.

Ten or more counts support this clonotype. The rearrangement uses TRBV20-1 and TRBJ1-1; weak D call: TRBD1 (6 bases). The CDR3 totals 13 residues. Germline V gene sequence: CDR1 DFQATT, CDR2 SNEGSKA (reference sequence). Trimming took 7 bases from V and 1 from J, leaving 13 bases between them. CDR3 loop: CSVPGHSNTEAFF. The CDR3 region has the DNA TGCAGTGTCCCGGGACACTCGAACACTGAAGCTTTCTTT.

In this sample, this clonotype turned up many times. The V gene is TRBV6-5, the J gene TRBJ2-7; the D gene is possibly TRBD1 (5 bases). With 7 bases removed from V and 4 bases from J, the gap between germline ends came to 20 bases. The germline V gene has CDR1 MNHEY and CDR2 SVGAGI. The CDR3 totals 15 residues. The CDR3 sequence is CASTPGAGSNYEQYF. The CDR3 DNA sequence: TGTGCCAGCACCCCCGGAGCAGGGTCGAATTACGAGCAGTACTTC.

The chain has TRBV19 and TRBJ2-7, with TRBD1 matching over 7 bases. The junction had 11 bases not matched to a gene; V was cut back by 9 bases and J by 0 bases. Germline V lookup: CDR1 LNHDA, CDR2 SQIVND (reference sequence). The CDR3 length is 15 residues. This chain's CDR3 is CASQLTRDSSYEQYF. The CDR3 nucleotides are TGTGCCAGCCAGCTTACCAGGGACAGCTCCTACGAGCAGTACTTC.